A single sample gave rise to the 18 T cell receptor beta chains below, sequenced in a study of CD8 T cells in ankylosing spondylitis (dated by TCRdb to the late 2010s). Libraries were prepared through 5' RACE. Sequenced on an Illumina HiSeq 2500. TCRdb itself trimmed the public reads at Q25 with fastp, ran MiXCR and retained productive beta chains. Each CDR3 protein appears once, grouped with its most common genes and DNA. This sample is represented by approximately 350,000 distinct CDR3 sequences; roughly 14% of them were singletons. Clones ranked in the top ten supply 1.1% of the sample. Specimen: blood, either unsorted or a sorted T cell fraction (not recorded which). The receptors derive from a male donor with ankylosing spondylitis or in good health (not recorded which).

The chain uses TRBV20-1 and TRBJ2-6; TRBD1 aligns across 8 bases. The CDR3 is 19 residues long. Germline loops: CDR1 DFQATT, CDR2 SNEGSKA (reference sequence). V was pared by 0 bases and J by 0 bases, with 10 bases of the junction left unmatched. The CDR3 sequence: CSARDPGGTGSSGANVLTF. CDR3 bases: TGCAGTGCTAGAGATCCCGGTGGGACAGGAAGCTCTGGGGCCAACGTCCTGACTTTC.

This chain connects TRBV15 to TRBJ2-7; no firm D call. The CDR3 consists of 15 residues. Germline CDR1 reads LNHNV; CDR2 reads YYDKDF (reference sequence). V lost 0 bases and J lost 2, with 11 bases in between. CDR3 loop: CATSREVDKTYEQYF. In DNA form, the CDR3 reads TGTGCCACCAGCAGAGAGGTTGACAAGACCTACGAGCAGTACTTC.

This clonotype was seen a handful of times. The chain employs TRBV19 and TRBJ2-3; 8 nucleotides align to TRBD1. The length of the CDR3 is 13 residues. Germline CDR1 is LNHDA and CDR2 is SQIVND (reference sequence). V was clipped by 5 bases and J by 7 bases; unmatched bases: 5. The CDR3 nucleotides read TGTGCCAGTAGTGCAGGGGGCGTGAATACGCAGTATTTT. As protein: CASSAGGVNTQYF. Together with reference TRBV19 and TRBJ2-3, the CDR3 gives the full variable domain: DGGITQSPKYLFRKEGQNVTLSCEQNLNHDAMYWYRQDPGQGLRLIYYSQIVNDFQKGDIAEGYSVSREKKESFPLTVTSAQKNPTAFYLCASSAGGVNTQYFGPGTRLTVL.

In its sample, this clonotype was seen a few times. The CDR3 DNA reads as TGTGCCAGCAGACCTCTAGAGAACACTGAAGCTTTCTTT. It translates to CASRPLENTEAFF. This chain links TRBV12-3 or TRBV12-4 with TRBJ1-1; D is unclear. Trimming left V 6 bases short and J 1 base short, with 9 bases between. CDR3 length: 13 residues.

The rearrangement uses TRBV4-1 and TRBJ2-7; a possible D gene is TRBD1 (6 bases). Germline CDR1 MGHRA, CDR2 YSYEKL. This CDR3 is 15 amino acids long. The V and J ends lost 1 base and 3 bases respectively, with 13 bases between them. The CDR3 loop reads CASSQVAQGIYEQYF. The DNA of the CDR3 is TGCGCCAGCAGCCAAGTTGCCCAGGGGATCTACGAGCAGTACTTC.

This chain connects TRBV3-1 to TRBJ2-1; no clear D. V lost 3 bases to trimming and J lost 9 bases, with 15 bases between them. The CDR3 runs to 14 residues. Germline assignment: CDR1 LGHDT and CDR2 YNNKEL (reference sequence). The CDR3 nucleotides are TGTGCCAGCAGCCACCGCCTCTCCATGGGTGAGCAGTTCTTC. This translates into CASSHRLSMGEQFF.

The CDR3 spells CASSFQGAEETQYF. The CDR3 nucleotides are TGCGCCAGCAGCTTCCAGGGAGCAGAGGAGACCCAGTACTTC. The V call is TRBV5-1, the J call TRBJ2-5; D possibly matches TRBD1 or TRBD2 (5 bases each). The CDR3 length is 14 residues. Germline V gives CDR1 SGHRS, CDR2 YFSETQ. V gave up 2 bases and J gave up 5 bases, with 13 bases separating them.

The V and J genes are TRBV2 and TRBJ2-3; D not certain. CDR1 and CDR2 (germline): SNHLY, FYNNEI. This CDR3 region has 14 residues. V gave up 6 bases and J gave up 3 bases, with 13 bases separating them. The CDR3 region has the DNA TGTGCCAGCAGCGAAAGCTGGCTGACAGATACGCAGTATTTT. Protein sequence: CASSESWLTDTQYF. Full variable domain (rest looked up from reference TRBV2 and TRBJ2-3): EPEVTQTPSHQVTQMGQEVILRCVPISNHLYFYWYRQILGQKVEFLVSFYNNEISEKSEIFDDQFSVERPDGSNFTLKIRSTKLEDSAMYFCASSESWLTDTQYFGPGTRLTVL.

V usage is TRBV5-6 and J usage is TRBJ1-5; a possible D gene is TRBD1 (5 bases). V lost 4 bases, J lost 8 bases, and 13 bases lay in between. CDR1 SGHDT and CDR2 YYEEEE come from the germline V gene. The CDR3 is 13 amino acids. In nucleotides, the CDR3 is TGTGCCAGCAGCCTGGGCCTGGGGGAGCCCCAGCATTTT. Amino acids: CASSLGLGEPQHF.

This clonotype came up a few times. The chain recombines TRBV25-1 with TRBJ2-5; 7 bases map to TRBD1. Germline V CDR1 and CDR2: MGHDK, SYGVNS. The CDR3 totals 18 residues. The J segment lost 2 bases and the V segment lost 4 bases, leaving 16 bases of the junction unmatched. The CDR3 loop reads CASSAGYRTGIGQETQYF. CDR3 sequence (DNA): TGTGCCAGCAGTGCGGGCTACAGGACAGGAATAGGGCAAGAGACCCAGTACTTC.

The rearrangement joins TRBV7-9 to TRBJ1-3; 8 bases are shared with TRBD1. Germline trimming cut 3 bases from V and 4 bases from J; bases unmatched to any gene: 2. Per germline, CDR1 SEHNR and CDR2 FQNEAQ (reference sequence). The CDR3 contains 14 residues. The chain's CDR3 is CASSLTGDGNTIYF. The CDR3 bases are TGTGCCAGCAGCTTGACAGGGGACGGAAACACCATATATTTT.

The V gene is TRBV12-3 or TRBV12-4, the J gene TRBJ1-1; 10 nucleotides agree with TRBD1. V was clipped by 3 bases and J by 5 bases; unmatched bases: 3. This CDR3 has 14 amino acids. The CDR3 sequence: CASSFVGQGTEAFF. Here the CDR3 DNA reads TGTGCCAGCAGTTTTGTGGGACAGGGGACTGAAGCTTTCTTT.

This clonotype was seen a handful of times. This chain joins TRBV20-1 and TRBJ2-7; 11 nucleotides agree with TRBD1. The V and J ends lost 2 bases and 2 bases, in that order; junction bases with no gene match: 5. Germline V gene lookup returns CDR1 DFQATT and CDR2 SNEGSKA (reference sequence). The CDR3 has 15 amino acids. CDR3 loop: CSARKGTGGTYEQYF. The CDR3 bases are TGCAGTGCTAGAAAGGGGACAGGGGGGACCTACGAGCAGTACTTC.

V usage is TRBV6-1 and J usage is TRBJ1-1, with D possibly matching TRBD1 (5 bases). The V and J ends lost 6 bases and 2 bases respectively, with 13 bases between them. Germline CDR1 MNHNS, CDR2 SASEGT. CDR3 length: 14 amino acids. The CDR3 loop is CASSPGSRNTEAFF. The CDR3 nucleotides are TGTGCCAGCAGCCCAGGGTCCAGAAACACTGAAGCTTTCTTT.

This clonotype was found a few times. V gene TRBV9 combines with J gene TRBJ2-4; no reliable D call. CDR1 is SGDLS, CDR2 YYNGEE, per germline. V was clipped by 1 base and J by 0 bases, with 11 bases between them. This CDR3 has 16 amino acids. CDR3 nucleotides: TGTGCCAGCAGCGTAAGTCCGGCTCTAGCCAAAAACATTCAGTACTTC. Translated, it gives CASSVSPALAKNIQYF.

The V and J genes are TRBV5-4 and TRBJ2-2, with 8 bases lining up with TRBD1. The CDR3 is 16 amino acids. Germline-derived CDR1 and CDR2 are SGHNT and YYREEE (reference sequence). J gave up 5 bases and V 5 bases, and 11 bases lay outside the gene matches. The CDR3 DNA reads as TGTGCCAGCAGACACACAGGGGGGCCATGGACCGGGGAGCTGTTTTTT. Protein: CASRHTGGPWTGELFF.

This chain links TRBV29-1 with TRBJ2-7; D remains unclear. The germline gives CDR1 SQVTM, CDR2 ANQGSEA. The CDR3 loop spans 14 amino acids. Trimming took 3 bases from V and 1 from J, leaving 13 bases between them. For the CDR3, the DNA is TGCAGCGTTGAGGCCCAGGAGAGATCCTACGAGCAGTACTTC. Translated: CSVEAQERSYEQYF.

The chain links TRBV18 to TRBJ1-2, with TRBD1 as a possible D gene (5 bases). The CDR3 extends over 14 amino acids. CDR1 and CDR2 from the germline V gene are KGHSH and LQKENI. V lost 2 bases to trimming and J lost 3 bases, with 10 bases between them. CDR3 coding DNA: TGTGCCAGCTCACCATCGGGGGTTGACTATGGCTACACCTTC. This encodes CASSPSGVDYGYTF.